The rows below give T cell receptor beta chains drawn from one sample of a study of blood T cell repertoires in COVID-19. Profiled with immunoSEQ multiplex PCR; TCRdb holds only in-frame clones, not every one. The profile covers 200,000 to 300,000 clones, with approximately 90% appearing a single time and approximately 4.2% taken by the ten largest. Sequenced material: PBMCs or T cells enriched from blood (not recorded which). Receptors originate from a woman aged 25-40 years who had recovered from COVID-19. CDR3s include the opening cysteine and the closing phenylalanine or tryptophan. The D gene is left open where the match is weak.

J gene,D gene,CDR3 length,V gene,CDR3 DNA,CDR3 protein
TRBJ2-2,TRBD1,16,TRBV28,TGTGCCAGCAGCCGTGACAGGGGACCCAACACCGGGGAGCTGTTTTTT,CASSRDRGPNTGELFF
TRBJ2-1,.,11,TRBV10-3,TGTGCCACCCGAGGGGGTAATGAGCAGTTCTTC,CATRGGNEQFF
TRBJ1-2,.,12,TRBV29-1,TGCAGCGTTGACAGTCCCAACTATGGCTACACCTTC,CSVDSPNYGYTF
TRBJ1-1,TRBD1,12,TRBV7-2,TGTGCCAGCAGCTTAACAGGGGTTTCAGCTTTCTTT,CASSLTGVSAFF
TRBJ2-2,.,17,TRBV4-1,TGCGCCAGCAGCCAAACCCTCGTCCGGGGGAACACCGGGGAGCTGTTTTTT,CASSQTLVRGNTGELFF
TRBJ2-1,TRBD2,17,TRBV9,TGTGCCAGCAGCGTAGGTCCTAGCGGGAGTGGGTACAATGAGCAGTTCTTC,CASSVGPSGSGYNEQFF
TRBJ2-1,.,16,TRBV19,TGTGCCAGTAGTATAGGCCAACCACTACCCTACAATGAGCAGTTCTTC,CASSIGQPLPYNEQFF
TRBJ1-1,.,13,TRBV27,TGTGCCAGCAGTTTAGGCAGACTCACTGAAGCTTTCTTT,CASSLGRLTEAFF
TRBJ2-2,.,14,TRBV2,TGTGCCAGCACACGAGGGATGAACACCGGGGAGCTGTTTTTT,CASTRGMNTGELFF
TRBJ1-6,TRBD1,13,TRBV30,TGTGCCTGGAAGACAGGGGGGAATTCACCCCTCCACTTT,CAWKTGGNSPLHF
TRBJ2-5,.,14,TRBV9,TGTGCCAGCAGCGTAGCCAGTAAATGGGAGACCCAGTACTTC,CASSVASKWETQYF